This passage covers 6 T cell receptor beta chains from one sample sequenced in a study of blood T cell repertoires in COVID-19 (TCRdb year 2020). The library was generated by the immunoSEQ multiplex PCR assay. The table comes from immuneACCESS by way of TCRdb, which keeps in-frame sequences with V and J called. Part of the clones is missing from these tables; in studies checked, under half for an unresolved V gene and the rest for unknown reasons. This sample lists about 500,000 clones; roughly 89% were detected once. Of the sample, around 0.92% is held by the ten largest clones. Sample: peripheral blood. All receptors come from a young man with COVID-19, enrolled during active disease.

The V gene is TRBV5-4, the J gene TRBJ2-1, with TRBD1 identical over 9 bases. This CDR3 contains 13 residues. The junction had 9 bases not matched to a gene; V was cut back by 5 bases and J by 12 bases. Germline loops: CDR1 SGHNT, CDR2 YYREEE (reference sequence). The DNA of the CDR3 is TGTGCCAGCAGTGGCCGGGACAGGGTAGTGCAGTTCTTC. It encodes CASSGRDRVVQFF.

In DNA, the CDR3 is TGTGCCAGCAGCCCGATAAATAGCGGTCTCTACGAGCAGTACTTC. Translating gives CASSPINSGLYEQYF. This chain links TRBV11-3 with TRBJ2-7; maybe TRBD2 (6 bases). Looked up from germline, CDR1 is SGHNT and CDR2 is YENEEA. The CDR3 runs to 15 residues. V lost 5 bases, J lost 3 bases, and 17 bases lay in between.

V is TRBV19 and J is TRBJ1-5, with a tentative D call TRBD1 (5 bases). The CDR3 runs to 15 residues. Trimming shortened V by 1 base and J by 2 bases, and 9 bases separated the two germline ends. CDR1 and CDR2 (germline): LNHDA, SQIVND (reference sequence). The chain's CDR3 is CASSIGGAGNQPQHF. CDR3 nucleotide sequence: TGTGCCAGTAGTATAGGGGGCGCGGGCAATCAGCCCCAGCATTTT.

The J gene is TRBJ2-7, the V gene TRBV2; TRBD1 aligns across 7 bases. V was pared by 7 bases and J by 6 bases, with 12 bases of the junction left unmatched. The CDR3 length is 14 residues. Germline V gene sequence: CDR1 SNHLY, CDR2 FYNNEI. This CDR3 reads CASTPTGFLGEQYF. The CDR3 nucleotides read TGTGCCAGCACCCCGACAGGGTTCCTAGGCGAGCAGTACTTC.

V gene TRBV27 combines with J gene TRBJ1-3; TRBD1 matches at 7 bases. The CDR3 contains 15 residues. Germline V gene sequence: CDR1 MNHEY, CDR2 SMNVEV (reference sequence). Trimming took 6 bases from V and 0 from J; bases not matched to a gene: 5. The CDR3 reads CASSVTGTSGNTIYF. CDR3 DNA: TGTGCCAGCAGCGTGACAGGGACCTCTGGAAACACCATATATTTT.

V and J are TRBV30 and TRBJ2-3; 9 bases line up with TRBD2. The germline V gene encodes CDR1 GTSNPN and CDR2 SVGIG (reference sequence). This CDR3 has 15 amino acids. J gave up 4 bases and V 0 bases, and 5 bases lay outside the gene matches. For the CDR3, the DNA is TGTGCCTGGAGTGTATGGCTAGCGGGGCCAGATACGCAGTATTTT. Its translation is CAWSVWLAGPDTQYF.